This TCR beta chain was captured by sequencing in a study of blood T cell repertoires in COVID-19. Study-wide background: Nucleic acid was either cDNA or gDNA, and it came from T cells, B-cell-depleted T cells, or PBMCs.

The V gene end was trimmed by 4 bases and the J gene end by 7 bases; junction bases not matched to a gene: 13. CDR1 and CDR2 (germline): SGHDT, YYEEEE. The CDR3 totals 16 residues. This clone was recorded a few times. As originally analysed: Estimated nucleated cell counts came from reference gene primer amplification. Using immunoSEQ multiplex PCR, the repertoire was profiled, and TCRdb retains in-frame clones only, with some absent. The DNA was the basis for D and trimming; V, J and clone size are from that table. The table has 110,000 or so clones, roughly 80% seen once. The sample was peripheral blood. This receptor was obtained from a man in his 70s with acute or convalescent COVID-19. The gene calls are TRBV5-6 and TRBJ2-2; TRBD2 aligns across 7 bases. The CDR3 nucleotides read TGTGCCAGCAGCCTTGATCCCGGGGAGGGGAGCGGGGAGCTGTTTTTT. Residues: CASSLDPGEGSGELFF.